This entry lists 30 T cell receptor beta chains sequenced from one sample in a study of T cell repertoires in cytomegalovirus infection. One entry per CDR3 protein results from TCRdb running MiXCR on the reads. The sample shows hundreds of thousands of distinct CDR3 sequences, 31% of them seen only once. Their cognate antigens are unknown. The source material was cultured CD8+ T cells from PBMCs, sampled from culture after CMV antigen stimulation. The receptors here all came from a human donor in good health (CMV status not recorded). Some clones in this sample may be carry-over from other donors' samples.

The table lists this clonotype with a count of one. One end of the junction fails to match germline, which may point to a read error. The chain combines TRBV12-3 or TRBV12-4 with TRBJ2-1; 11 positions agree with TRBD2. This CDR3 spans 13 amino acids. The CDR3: CASLAGGYNGQFF. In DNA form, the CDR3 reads TGTGCCAGCCTAGCGGGGGGCTACAATGGGCAGTTCTTC.

Here the CDR3 reads CSARGPIIPHSNQPQHF. The CDR3 bases are TGCAGTGCTAGAGGCCCAATTATTCCCCATAGCAATCAGCCCCAGCATTTT. The rearrangement uses TRBV20-1 and TRBJ1-5; D unclear. CDR3 length: 17 residues. Germline-derived CDR1 and CDR2 are DFQATT and SNEGSKA (reference sequence). The V end was cut by 1 base, the J end by 0 bases, with 16 bases between.

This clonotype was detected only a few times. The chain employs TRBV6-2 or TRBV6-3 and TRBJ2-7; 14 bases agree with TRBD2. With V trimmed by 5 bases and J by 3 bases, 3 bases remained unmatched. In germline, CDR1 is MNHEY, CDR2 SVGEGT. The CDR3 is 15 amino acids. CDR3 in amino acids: CASSRGLAGGYEQYV. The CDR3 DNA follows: TGTGCCAGCAGTCGTGGACTAGCGGGGGGCTACGAGCAGTACGTC.

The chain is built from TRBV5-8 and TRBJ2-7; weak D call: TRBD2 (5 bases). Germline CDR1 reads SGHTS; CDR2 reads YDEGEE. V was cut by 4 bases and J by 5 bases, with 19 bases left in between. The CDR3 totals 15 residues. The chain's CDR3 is CASSEPEKGGHEQYV. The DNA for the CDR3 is TGTGCCAGCAGCGAGCCGGAGAAAGGAGGACACGAGCAGTACGTC.

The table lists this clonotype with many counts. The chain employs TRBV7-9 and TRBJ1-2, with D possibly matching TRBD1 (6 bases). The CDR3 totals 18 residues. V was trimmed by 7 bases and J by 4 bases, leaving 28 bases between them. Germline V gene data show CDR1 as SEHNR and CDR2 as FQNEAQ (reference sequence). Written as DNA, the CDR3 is TGTGCCAGCATGGGGGGCGAGGCTTCCCCCGCTGAAATCTATGGCTACACCTTC. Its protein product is CASMGGEASPAEIYGYTF.

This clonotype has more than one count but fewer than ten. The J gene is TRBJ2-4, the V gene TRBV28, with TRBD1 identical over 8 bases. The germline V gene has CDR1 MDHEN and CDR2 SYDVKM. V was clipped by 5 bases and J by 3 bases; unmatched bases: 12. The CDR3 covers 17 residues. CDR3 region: CASSPPRQGRFKNIQYF. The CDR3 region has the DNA TGTGCCAGCAGTCCGCCTCGACAGGGGCGCTTCAAAAACATTCAGTACTTC. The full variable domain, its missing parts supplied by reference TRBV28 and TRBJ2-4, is DVKVTQSSRYLVKRTGEKVFLECVQDMDHENMFWYRQDPGLGLRLIYFSYDVKMKEKGDIPEGYSVSREKKERFSLILESASTNQTSMYLCASSPPRQGRFKNIQYFGAGTRLSVL.

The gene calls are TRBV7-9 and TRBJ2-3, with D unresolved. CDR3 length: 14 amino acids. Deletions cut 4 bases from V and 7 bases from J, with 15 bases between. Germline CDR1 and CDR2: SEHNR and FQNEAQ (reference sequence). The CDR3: CASSSAEYSYTQYF. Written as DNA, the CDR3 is TGTGCCAGCAGCTCCGCGGAGTACTCGTATACGCAGTATTTT.

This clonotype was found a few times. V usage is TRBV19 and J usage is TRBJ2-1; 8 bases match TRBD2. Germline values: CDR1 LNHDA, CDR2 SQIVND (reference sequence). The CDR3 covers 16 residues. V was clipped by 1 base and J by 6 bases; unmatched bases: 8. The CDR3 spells CASSIGERGTSNEQFF. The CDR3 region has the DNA TGTGCCAGTAGTATAGGGGAGCGGGGGACGTCCAATGAGCAGTTCTTC.

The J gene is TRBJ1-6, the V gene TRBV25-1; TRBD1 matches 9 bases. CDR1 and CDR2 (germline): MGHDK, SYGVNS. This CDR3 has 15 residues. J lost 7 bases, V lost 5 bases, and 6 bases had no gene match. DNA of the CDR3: TGTGCCAGCAGTCGCCGGGACAGGGAGAATTCACCCCTCCACTTT. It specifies CASSRRDRENSPLHF.

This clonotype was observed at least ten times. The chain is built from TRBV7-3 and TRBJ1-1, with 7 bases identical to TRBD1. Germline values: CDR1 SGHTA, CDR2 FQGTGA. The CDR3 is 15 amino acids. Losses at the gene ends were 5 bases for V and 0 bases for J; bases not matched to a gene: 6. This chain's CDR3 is CASSERQGVNTEAFF. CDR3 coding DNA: TGTGCCAGCAGCGAGAGACAGGGAGTGAACACTGAAGCTTTCTTT.

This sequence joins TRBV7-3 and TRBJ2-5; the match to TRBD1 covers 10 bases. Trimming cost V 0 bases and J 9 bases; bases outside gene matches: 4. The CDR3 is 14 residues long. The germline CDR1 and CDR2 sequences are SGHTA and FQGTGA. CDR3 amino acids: CASSLTGQGRPQYF. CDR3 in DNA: TGTGCCAGCAGCTTAACGGGACAGGGGAGGCCCCAGTACTTC.

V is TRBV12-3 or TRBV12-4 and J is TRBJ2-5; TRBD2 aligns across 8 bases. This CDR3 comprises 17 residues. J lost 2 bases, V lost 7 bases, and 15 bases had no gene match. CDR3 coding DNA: TGTGCCAGCATCTACGGGGAGCGGGGGCTTAATCAAGAGACCCAGTACTTC. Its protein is CASIYGERGLNQETQYF.

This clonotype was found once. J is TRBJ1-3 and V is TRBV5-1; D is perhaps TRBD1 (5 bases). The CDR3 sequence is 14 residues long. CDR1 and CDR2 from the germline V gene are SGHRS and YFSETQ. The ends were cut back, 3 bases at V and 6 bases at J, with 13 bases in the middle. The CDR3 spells CASSSGVFENTIYF. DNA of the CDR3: TGCGCCAGCAGCTCGGGGGTGTTCGAAAACACCATATATTTT. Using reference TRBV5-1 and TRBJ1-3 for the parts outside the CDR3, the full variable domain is KAGVTQTPRYLIKTRGQQVTLSCSPISGHRSVSWYQQTPGQGLQFLFEYFSETQRNKGNFPGRFSGRQFSNSRSEMNVSTLELGDSALYLCASSSGVFENTIYFGEGSWLTVV.

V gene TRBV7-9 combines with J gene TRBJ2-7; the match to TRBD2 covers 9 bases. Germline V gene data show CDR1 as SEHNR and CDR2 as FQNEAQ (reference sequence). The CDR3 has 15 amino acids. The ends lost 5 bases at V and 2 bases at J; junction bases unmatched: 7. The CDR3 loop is CASSEAGGTAYEQYF. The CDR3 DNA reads TGTGCCAGCAGCGAAGCGGGGGGCACCGCCTACGAGCAGTACTTC.

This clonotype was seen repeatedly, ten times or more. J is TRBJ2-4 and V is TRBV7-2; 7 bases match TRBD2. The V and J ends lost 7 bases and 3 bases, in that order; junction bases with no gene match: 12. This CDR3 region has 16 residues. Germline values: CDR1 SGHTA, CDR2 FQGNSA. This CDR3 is CASIDGGRGVKNIQYF. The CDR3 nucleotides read TGTGCCAGCATCGATGGAGGGAGGGGAGTCAAAAACATTCAGTACTTC.

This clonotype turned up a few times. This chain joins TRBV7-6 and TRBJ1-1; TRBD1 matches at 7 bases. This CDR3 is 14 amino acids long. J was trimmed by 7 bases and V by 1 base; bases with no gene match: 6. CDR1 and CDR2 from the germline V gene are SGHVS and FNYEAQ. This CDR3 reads CASSLGPGGSEAFF. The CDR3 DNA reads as TGTGCCAGCAGCTTAGGTCCAGGGGGGAGTGAAGCTTTCTTT.

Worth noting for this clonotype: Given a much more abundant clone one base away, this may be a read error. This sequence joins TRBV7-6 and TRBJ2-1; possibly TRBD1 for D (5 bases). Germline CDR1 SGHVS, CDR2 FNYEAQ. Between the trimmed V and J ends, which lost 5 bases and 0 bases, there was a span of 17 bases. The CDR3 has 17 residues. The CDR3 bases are TGTGCCAGCAGCCCCACACAGGCACGTAACTCCTACAATGAGCAGTTCTTC. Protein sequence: CASSPTQARNSYNEQFF.

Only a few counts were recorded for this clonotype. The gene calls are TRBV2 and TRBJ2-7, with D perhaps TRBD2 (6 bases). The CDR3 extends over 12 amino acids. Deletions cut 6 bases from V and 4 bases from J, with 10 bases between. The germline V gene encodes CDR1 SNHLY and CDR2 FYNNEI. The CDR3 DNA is TGTGCCAGCAGGAATCGGGGGTACGAGCAGTACGTC. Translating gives CASRNRGYEQYV.

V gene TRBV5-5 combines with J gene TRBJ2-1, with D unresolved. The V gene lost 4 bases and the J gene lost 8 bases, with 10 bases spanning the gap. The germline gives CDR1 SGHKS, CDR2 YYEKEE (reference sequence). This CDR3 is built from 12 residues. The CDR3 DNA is TGTGCCAGCAGCGCCGGTGCGGATGAGCAGTTCTTC. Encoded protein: CASSAGADEQFF.

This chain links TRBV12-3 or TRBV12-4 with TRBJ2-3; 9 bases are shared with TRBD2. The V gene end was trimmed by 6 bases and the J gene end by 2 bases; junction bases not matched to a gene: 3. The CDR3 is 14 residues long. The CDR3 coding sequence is TGTGCCAGCAGGACTAGCGGTTTCACAGATACGCAGTATTTT. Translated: CASRTSGFTDTQYF.

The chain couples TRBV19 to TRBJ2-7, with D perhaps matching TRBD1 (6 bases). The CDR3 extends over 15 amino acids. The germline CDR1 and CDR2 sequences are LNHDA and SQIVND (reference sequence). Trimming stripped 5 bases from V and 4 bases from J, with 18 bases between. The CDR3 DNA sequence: TGTGCCAGTAGTCCTTCCTACAGGGTTGGGTACGAGCAGTACTTC. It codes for CASSPSYRVGYEQYF.

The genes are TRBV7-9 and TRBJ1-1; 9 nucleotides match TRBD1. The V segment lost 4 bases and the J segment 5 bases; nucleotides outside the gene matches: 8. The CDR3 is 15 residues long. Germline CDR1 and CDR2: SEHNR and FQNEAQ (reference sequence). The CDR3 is CASSYPTGGGTEAFF. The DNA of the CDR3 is TGTGCCAGCAGCTACCCCACAGGGGGCGGAACTGAAGCTTTCTTT.

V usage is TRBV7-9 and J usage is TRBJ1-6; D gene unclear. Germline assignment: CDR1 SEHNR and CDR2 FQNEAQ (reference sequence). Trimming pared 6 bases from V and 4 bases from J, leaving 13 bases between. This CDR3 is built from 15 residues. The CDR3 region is CASRPITEYNSPLHF. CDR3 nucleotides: TGTGCCAGCAGGCCTATTACAGAGTATAATTCACCCCTCCACTTT.

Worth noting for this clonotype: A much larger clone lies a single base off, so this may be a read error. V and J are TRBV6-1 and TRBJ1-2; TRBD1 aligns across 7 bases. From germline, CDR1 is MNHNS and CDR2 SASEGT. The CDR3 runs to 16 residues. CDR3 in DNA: TGTGTCAGCATCAGGGACAGCCAATCTTTGGTTTATGGCTACACCTTC. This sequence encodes CVSIRDSQSLVYGYTF.

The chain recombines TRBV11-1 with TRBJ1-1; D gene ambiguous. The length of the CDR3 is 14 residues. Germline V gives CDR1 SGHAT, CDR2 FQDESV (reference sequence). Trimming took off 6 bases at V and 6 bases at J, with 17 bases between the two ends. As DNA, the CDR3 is TGTGCCAGCAGGAAGGTCAATTCGGATTCTGAAGCTTTCTTT. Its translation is CASRKVNSDSEAFF.

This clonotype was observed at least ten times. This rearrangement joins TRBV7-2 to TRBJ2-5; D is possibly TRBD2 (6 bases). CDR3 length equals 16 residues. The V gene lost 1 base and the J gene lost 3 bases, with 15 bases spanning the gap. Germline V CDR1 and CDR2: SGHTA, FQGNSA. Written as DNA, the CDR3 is TGTGCCAGCAGCTTAGTTGCGGGCCGGGGGAAAGAGACCCAGTACTTC. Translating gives CASSLVAGRGKETQYF.

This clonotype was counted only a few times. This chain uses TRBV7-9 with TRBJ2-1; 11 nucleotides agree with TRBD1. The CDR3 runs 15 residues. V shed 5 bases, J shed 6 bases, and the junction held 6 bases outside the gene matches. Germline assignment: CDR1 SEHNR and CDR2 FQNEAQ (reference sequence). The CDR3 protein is CASSQGQGAVNEQFF. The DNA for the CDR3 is TGTGCCAGCAGCCAAGGACAGGGGGCAGTCAATGAGCAGTTCTTC.

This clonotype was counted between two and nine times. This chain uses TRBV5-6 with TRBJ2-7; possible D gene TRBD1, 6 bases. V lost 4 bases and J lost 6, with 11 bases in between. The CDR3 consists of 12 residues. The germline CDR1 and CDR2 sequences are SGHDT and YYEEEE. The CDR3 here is CASSTTGFEQYF. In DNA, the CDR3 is TGTGCCAGCAGCACCACAGGGTTCGAGCAGTACTTC. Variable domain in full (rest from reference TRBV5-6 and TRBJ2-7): DAGVTQSPTHLIKTRGQQVTLRCSPKSGHDTVSWYQQALGQGPQFIFQYYEEEERQRGNFPDRFSGHQFPNYSSELNVNALLLGDSALYLCASSTTGFEQYFGPGTRLTVT.

The CDR3 sequence: CASSLDRIGYTF. For the CDR3, the DNA is TGTGCCAGCAGCTTGGACAGGATCGGCTACACCTTC. V and J are TRBV5-6 and TRBJ1-2; D is possibly TRBD1 (5 bases). The CDR3 loop spans 12 amino acids. Per the germline V gene, CDR1 is SGHDT and CDR2 is YYEEEE. Trimming stripped 0 bases from V and 8 bases from J, with 8 bases between.

CDR3 protein: CASSLGRNDGYTF. CDR3 in DNA: TGTGCCAGCAGCTTGGGACGAAACGATGGCTACACCTTC. The V call is TRBV6-6, the J call TRBJ1-2; D perhaps matches TRBD1 (5 bases). The CDR3 consists of 13 residues. V lost 6 bases to trimming and J lost 6 bases, with 14 bases between them. The V gene's germline CDR1 is MNHNY and CDR2 SVGAGI (reference sequence).